A selection of T cell receptor beta chains follows, all from one sample in a study of cytomegalovirus exposure and HLA in healthy donors. Clones were sequenced by immunoSEQ multiplex PCR, and TCRdb holds only the in-frame ones, with some missing. The sample records under 200,000 clones, roughly 82% being singletons. The material sequenced was PBMCs. The source is a man aged 50-59 years in good health and CMV-seropositive. The conserved cysteine and the conserved F or W are not part of the CDR3 here. D genes are given only for firm matches.

d_call v_call cdr3_aa
TRBD1 TRBV7-2 ASSLGQGKGNQPQH
NA TRBV5-8 ASSLGSVRNQPQH
TRBD1 TRBV19 ASTKRTGASGDTQY
NA TRBV19 ASSLRGGNQPQH
NA TRBV2 ASSEVGRTNEKLF
TRBD1 TRBV28 ASSYAGQGDYNSPLH
TRBD1 TRBV18 ASSPSGDSSNEKLF
TRBD1 TRBV7-9 SSSFPIEDRGGDNSPLH
TRBD1 TRBV25-1 ASSAGQGAYEQY
TRBD2 TRBV7-8 ASSSTGTSYNEQF
NA TRBV11-2 ASSGGPEGPDTQY
NA TRBV6-1 ASSEMAGGLTDTQY
NA TRBV18 ASSPPSKSYEQY
NA TRBV6-5 ASSNSYEQY
TRBD1 TRBV19 ASADRGPVNTIY
NA TRBV10-1 ASAASGSEQF
NA TRBV5-1 ASSASTGFETQY
NA TRBV5-1 ASSLEGQPYGYT
TRBD2 TRBV28 ASSSRTSVLTYNEQF
NA TRBV11-2 ASSLEGSYNEQF
TRBD1 TRBV19 ASTAGTGGNEQY
TRBD2 TRBV7-9 ASRSLAGGPTDTQY
NA TRBV10-2 AGSDRAGQDEQF
NA TRBV9 ASSVDVSNYGYT
NA TRBV2 ASRDLRAGANVLT
NA TRBV29-1 SVRDTVAF
NA TRBV7-2 ASRPDIRNTEAF
TRBD1 TRBV19 ASRETGWTLAKNIQY
TRBD1 TRBV27 ASSSGGEQY
NA TRBV5-4 ASSIPGLLEETQY
NA TRBV7-6 ASSLAGEGEKLF
NA TRBV19 ASSIVGVGEQY
TRBD2 TRBV9 ASSVGASGSANEQF
TRBD1 TRBV19 ASSTDRGSSYEQY
TRBD1 TRBV5-4 ASSLPGTEFYNEQF
NA TRBV28 ASIQRRMF
TRBD1 TRBV19 ASSTYRGLTELF
NA TRBV6-5 ASSTVQGSQPQH
TRBD1 TRBV7-2 ASSPRTGTQLAKNIQY
TRBD1 TRBV2 ASSQDREKETQY
TRBD1 TRBV6-5 ASSPYRGVGELF
NA TRBV15 ATREAETQY
TRBD1 TRBV5-1 ASSLTGGSDEQY
NA TRBV2 ASSERRGGTGSEQY
TRBD1 TRBV29-1 SVLRDRGRDTEAF
NA TRBV7-8 ASSPTRGAKNIQS
NA TRBV2 ASFGGVVAGRILDEQF
TRBD2 TRBV11-3 ASSPGTSGRQGETQY
NA TRBV7-9 ASSFNRENTEAF
NA TRBV19 ASSPARGTYNEQF
NA TRBV19 ASSPRTINGYT
NA TRBV27 ASRRSPNTGELF
TRBD1 TRBV4-1 ASSHFSGTGMNEQY
NA TRBV19 ASSIKGMGHNTDTQY
NA TRBV6-1 ASSPLRGAGEQF